This TCR beta chain was found in a study of CD8 T cells in ankylosing spondylitis (TCRdb year 2017). Some background on the complete study: The study profiled T cell receptor beta repertoires in healthy donors and ankylosing spondylitis patients to find disease-linked TCR variants. In total, the full study cohort was made up of 95 to 110 healthy donors and about two dozen ankylosing spondylitis patients. Peripheral blood was sampled, and synovial fluid was additionally collected from ankylosing spondylitis patients. The research as a whole found: The disease-linked clones had a CD8+ phenotype and were found at relatively low frequencies in peripheral blood. A TCR beta motif made up of roughly eight highly homologous amino acid variants appeared to be characteristic of blood from ankylosing spondylitis patients. The disease-linked clones were reported to be significantly enriched in matched synovial fluid samples from ankylosing spondylitis patients. Some of the motif variants had been reported before in the synovial fluid and blood of reactive arthritis patients, a finding that suggests common disease-initiation mechanisms.

This clonotype was counted a few times. The clone's antigen remains unknown. Base qualities are not recorded, but no much larger clone differs from it by a single base. The data were produced on an Illumina HiSeq 2500. TCR beta libraries were prepared by quantitative 5'-RACE with molecular barcodes. From the authors' description of their analysis: Disease-linked TCR variants were identified with a new computational method built on a probabilistic model of VDJ rearrangement. In-frame beta chains were kept once TCRdb had trimmed the public reads at Q25 with fastp and called clones with MiXCR. Identical CDR3 proteins give one entry, which carries the most common genes and DNA. The V and J calls and clone size come from TCRdb's table, not from the authors' own analysis. In this sample the table shows around 490,000 distinct CDR3 sequences, 5.3% of which occur a single time. The biggest ten clones account for 3% to 4.5% of the sample.

There are 15 amino acids in the CDR3, from cysteine to phenylalanine inclusive. Of the read, only the CDR3 DNA is kept; its 45 bases are in frame from base 1. Trimming at the junction amounts to 4 bases on V and 5 bases on J, and the germline ends lie 21 bases apart. Sequences DFQATT (CDR1) and SNEGSKA (CDR2) are obtained from the germline V gene (reference sequence). The material sequenced was blood, either unsorted or a sorted T cell fraction (not recorded which). This sequence uses TRBV20-1 and TRBJ2-7, and the D gene may be TRBD2, 7 bases matching. This receptor was identified in a male donor with ankylosing spondylitis. This receptor carries the CDR3 CSANRGGVLVDEQYF. The sequenced DNA: TGCAGTGCTAACCGAGGGGGGGTTTTAGTGGACGAGCAGTACTTC.